A single sample gave rise to the 27 T cell receptor beta chains below, sequenced in a study of blood T cell repertoires in COVID-19. Here immunoSEQ multiplex PCR was the method, and the copy in TCRdb shows in-frame clones only, minus some. The sample carries around 150,000 clones, 70% to 90% recorded once. Sequencing used PBMCs or T cells enriched from blood (not recorded which). Every receptor here comes from a woman aged 50 to 60 who had recovered from COVID-19.

The chain couples TRBV4-3 to TRBJ2-1; 7 bases map to TRBD2. Trimming cost V 0 bases and J 8 bases; bases outside gene matches: 7. The CDR3 length is 15 residues. Per the germline V gene, CDR1 is LGHNA and CDR2 is YSLEER. CDR3 DNA sequence: TGCGCCAGCAGCCAAGAGGCGACTAGCCGCCATGAGCAGTTCTTC. Translating it yields CASSQEATSRHEQFF.

The rearrangement joins TRBV4-3 to TRBJ1-1; no clear D gene. This CDR3 region has 16 residues. V was trimmed by 1 base and J by 4 bases, leaving 16 bases between them. The germline V gene encodes CDR1 LGHNA and CDR2 YSLEER. Here the CDR3 DNA reads TGCGCCAGCAGCCAAGGACTATCAACGGGAGTCACTGAAGCTTTCTTT. It yields the protein CASSQGLSTGVTEAFF.

The chain couples TRBV7-3 to TRBJ1-1; the D gene is possibly TRBD1 (5 bases). Trimming cost V 2 bases and J 9 bases, with 13 bases left between them. The CDR3 contains 13 residues. CDR1 and CDR2 (germline): SGHTA, FQGTGA. DNA of the CDR3: TGTGCCAGCAGCTTACCAGGGATGGACAAAGCTTTCTTT. This codes for CASSLPGMDKAFF.

The chain joins TRBV11-3 to TRBJ2-5, with TRBD2 identical over 7 bases. This CDR3 spans 15 amino acids. Germline-derived CDR1 and CDR2 are SGHNT and YENEEA. J gave up 5 bases and V 6 bases, and 12 bases lay outside the gene matches. CDR3 residues: CASRHQGRGEETQYF. CDR3 nucleotides: TGTGCCAGCAGGCACCAGGGACGGGGGGAGGAGACCCAGTACTTC.

This chain links TRBV19 with TRBJ1-6, with D perhaps matching TRBD1 (5 bases). The CDR3 consists of 14 residues. The V end lost 3 bases, the J end lost 7 bases, and 10 bases lay between the germline ends. CDR1 and CDR2 from the germline V gene are LNHDA and SQIVND (reference sequence). For the CDR3, the DNA is TGTGCCAGTAGTATGGCCAGGGCCAATTCACCCCTCCACTTT. Residues: CASSMARANSPLHF.

This clone is a singleton in its sample. The chain joins TRBV18 to TRBJ2-7, with D perhaps matching TRBD1 (5 bases). Germline V gene sequence: CDR1 KGHSH, CDR2 LQKENI. V shed 3 bases and J shed 0 bases, with 12 bases lying between them. The CDR3 runs to 15 residues. CDR3 loop: CASSPSRASSYEQYF. CDR3 nucleotides: TGTGCCAGCTCACCTTCCAGGGCTAGCTCCTACGAGCAGTACTTC. The entire variable domain, with the rest obtained from reference TRBV18 and TRBJ2-7, is as follows: NAGVMQNPRHLVRRRGQEARLRCSPMKGHSHVYWYRQLPEEGLKFMVYLQKENIIDESGMPKERFSAEFPKEGPSILRIQQVVRGDSAAYFCASSPSRASSYEQYFGPGTRLTVT.

The CDR3 sequence is CATGAQGLNTEAFF. In DNA, the CDR3 is TGTGCCACCGGCGCCCAGGGGCTGAACACTGAAGCTTTCTTT. The V and J genes are TRBV19 and TRBJ1-1; possible D gene TRBD1, 6 bases. Germline CDR1 reads LNHDA; CDR2 reads SQIVND (reference sequence). This CDR3 region has 14 residues. Trimming removed 10 bases from V and 0 bases from J, with 15 bases in between.

The rearrangement links TRBV7-6 to TRBJ2-3, with TRBD2 as a possible D gene (5 bases). Germline V gene data show CDR1 as SGHVS and CDR2 as FNYEAQ. The CDR3 covers 15 residues. V was clipped by 4 bases and J by 1 base, with 12 bases between them. The chain's CDR3 is CASSSQRRGTDTQYF. The CDR3, as DNA: TGTGCCAGCAGCTCCCAGCGGCGGGGCACAGATACGCAGTATTTT.

This chain connects TRBV7-9 to TRBJ2-7, with TRBD1 matching 9 bases. In germline, CDR1 is SEHNR, CDR2 FQNEAQ (reference sequence). V dropped 5 bases and J dropped 5; count of bases not matched to a gene: 10. This CDR3 spans 15 amino acids. CDR3 coding DNA: TGTGCCAGCAGCGTTCCAGGGACAGGGAAGGACGAGCAGTACTTC. Encoded protein: CASSVPGTGKDEQYF.

The genes are TRBV10-3 and TRBJ1-5; D possibly corresponds to TRBD1 (6 bases). This CDR3 comprises 17 residues. Looked up from germline, CDR1 is ENHRY and CDR2 is SYGVKD. V was shortened by 5 bases and J by 5 bases, with 22 bases between the two germline ends. The CDR3 DNA sequence: TGTGCCATCAGTCCTTCGGGGGGGCGCGGAGGCTATCAGCCCCAGCATTTT. Translated: CAISPSGGRGGYQPQHF.

The chain links TRBV11-3 to TRBJ2-7; 7 positions agree with TRBD1. This CDR3 is built from 16 residues. Losses at the gene ends were 1 base for V and 0 bases for J; bases not matched to a gene: 6. The germline gives CDR1 SGHNT, CDR2 YENEEA. CDR3 nucleotide sequence: TGTGCCAGCAGCTTAGTAGGCAGGGGGAGCTCCTACGAGCAGTACTTC. Its translation is CASSLVGRGSSYEQYF. Complete variable domain (other parts from reference TRBV11-3 and TRBJ2-7): EAGVVQSPRYKIIEKKQPVAFWCNPISGHNTLYWYLQNLGQGPELLIRYENEEAVDDSQLPKDRFSAERLKGVDSTLKIQPAELGDSAVYLCASSLVGRGSSYEQYFGPGTRLTVT.

This chain joins TRBV2 and TRBJ2-2, with D uncertain. Deletions cut 7 bases from V and 6 bases from J, with 18 bases between. Per germline, CDR1 SNHLY and CDR2 FYNNEI. This CDR3 comprises 15 residues. The CDR3: CASTEKLIRAGELFF. Here the CDR3 DNA reads TGTGCCAGCACGGAAAAATTGATTCGGGCCGGGGAGCTGTTTTTT.

The rearrangement uses TRBV4-3 and TRBJ2-3; D is possibly TRBD1 (6 bases). This CDR3 contains 14 residues. Between the trimmed V and J ends, which lost 2 bases and 6 bases, there was a span of 12 bases. Looked up from germline, CDR1 is LGHNA and CDR2 is YSLEER. CDR3: CASSQTGHRDTQYF. The CDR3 nucleotides read TGCGCCAGCAGCCAAACGGGACACCGGGATACGCAGTATTTT.

The chain uses TRBV4-1 and TRBJ2-2; possible D gene TRBD1, 5 bases. There are 15 residues in the CDR3. In germline, CDR1 is MGHRA, CDR2 YSYEKL. Trimming left V 1 base short and J 8 bases short, with 14 bases between. For the CDR3, the DNA is TGCGCCAGCAGCCAAGTGGACACCCTTTTTGGGGAGCTGTTTTTT. Its translation is CASSQVDTLFGELFF.

The chain uses TRBV6-5 and TRBJ1-2; D not resolved. V was cut by 5 bases and J by 7 bases, with 14 bases left in between. This CDR3 contains 13 residues. Germline assignment: CDR1 MNHEY and CDR2 SVGAGI. As DNA, the CDR3 is TGTGCCAGCAGTCCAAACAGCAGTGGTGGCTACACCTTC. Translated: CASSPNSSGGYTF.

V usage is TRBV5-5 and J usage is TRBJ1-4; D is unclear. The CDR3 runs 14 residues. V was shortened by 0 bases and J by 3 bases, with 6 bases between the two germline ends. Germline V gene data show CDR1 as SGHKS and CDR2 as YYEKEE (reference sequence). The CDR3: CASSLDSSNEKLFF. CDR3 DNA sequence: TGTGCCAGCAGCTTGGACAGTTCTAATGAAAAACTGTTTTTT. Together with reference TRBV5-5 and TRBJ1-4, the CDR3 gives the full variable domain: DAGVTQSPTHLIKTRGQQVTLRCSPISGHKSVSWYQQVLGQGPQFIFQYYEKEERGRGNFPDRFSARQFPNYSSELNVNALLLGDSALYLCASSLDSSNEKLFFGSGTQLSVL.

This clone was observed once. The chain joins TRBV6-5 to TRBJ1-4, with 9 nucleotides matching TRBD1. Trimming at V came to 0 bases and at J to 8 bases, leaving 4 bases not matched to a gene. The CDR3 has 15 residues. CDR1 and CDR2 (germline): MNHEY, SVGAGI. CDR3 nucleotide sequence: TGTGCCAGCAGTTACTCGTGGACAGGGGCAGAAAAACTGTTTTTT. Residues: CASSYSWTGAEKLFF.

The V call is TRBV5-1, the J call TRBJ1-2; TRBD1 agrees at 9 bases. CDR1 is SGHRS, CDR2 YFSETQ, per germline. This CDR3 spans 13 amino acids. The ends lost 4 bases at V and 8 bases at J; junction bases unmatched: 6. The CDR3 DNA sequence: TGCGCCAGCAGCCCGACCACAGGGGGCGGCTACACCTTC. It yields the protein CASSPTTGGGYTF.

The chain employs TRBV4-2 and TRBJ2-7, with TRBD2 matching over 11 bases. The germline gives CDR1 LGHNA, CDR2 YNFKEQ. CDR3 size: 20 residues. J gave up 0 bases and V 3 bases, and 16 bases lay outside the gene matches. The CDR3, as DNA: TGTGCCAGCAGCCATCCAGCTAGCGGGGGGCCGTTGCCGGGCTCCTACGAGCAGTACTTC. Its protein product is CASSHPASGGPLPGSYEQYF.

The chain links TRBV6-5 to TRBJ2-1, with D possibly matching TRBD1 (5 bases). Germline CDR1 MNHEY, CDR2 SVGAGI. V was trimmed by 6 bases and J by 6 bases, leaving 15 bases between them. This CDR3 comprises 14 residues. This chain's CDR3 is CASRKSRVRNEQFF. The CDR3 DNA is TGTGCCAGCAGGAAATCCAGGGTTCGCAATGAGCAGTTCTTC.

The rearrangement links TRBV5-1 to TRBJ2-1, with D unresolved. Germline values: CDR1 SGHRS, CDR2 YFSETQ. This CDR3 is 13 amino acids long. V was pared by 7 bases and J by 8 bases, with 16 bases between. The CDR3 bases are TGCGCCAGCTCTTGGCCCTCTGCCGATGAGCAGTTCTTC. As protein: CASSWPSADEQFF.

The rearrangement links TRBV11-2 to TRBJ2-2, with D possibly being TRBD2 (6 bases). The V gene lost 1 base and the J gene lost 5 bases, with 8 bases spanning the gap. In germline, CDR1 is SGHAT, CDR2 FQNNGV. The CDR3 runs 14 residues. CDR3 protein: CASSLVRGTGELFF. The CDR3 DNA follows: TGTGCCAGCAGCTTAGTCCGGGGGACCGGGGAGCTGTTTTTT.

The chain joins TRBV14 to TRBJ1-4, with no clear D. V was shortened by 4 bases and J by 7 bases, with 22 bases between the two germline ends. CDR3 length: 17 amino acids. CDR1 SGHDN and CDR2 FVKESK come from the germline V gene. Here the CDR3 reads CASSRENPVPIGEKLFF. Written as DNA, the CDR3 is TGTGCCAGCAGCCGAGAGAATCCAGTCCCCATTGGTGAAAAACTGTTTTTT. The entire variable domain, with the rest obtained from reference TRBV14 and TRBJ1-4, is as follows: EAGVTQFPSHSVIEKGQTVTLRCDPISGHDNLYWYRRVMGKEIKFLLHFVKESKQDESGMPNNRFLAERTGGTYSTLKVQPAELEDSGVYFCASSRENPVPIGEKLFFGSGTQLSVL.

The chain joins TRBV7-8 to TRBJ1-2, with D maybe TRBD1 (6 bases). V lost 6 bases to trimming and J lost 4 bases, with 24 bases between them. The CDR3 is 17 residues long. Germline V gene lookup returns CDR1 SGHVS and CDR2 FQNEAQ. In nucleotides, the CDR3 is TGTGCCAGCAGTCGGCTCCAGGGGAGTCAGAGTATCTATGGCTACACCTTC. Protein sequence: CASSRLQGSQSIYGYTF.

The chain carries TRBV7-2 and TRBJ2-4, with 8 positions matching TRBD1. Per germline, CDR1 SGHTA and CDR2 FQGNSA. Losses at the gene ends were 5 bases for V and 7 bases for J; bases not matched to a gene: 7. The length of the CDR3 is 14 residues. The CDR3 nucleotides are TGTGCCAGCAGCCAGGGGGCAGGGACGAACATTCAGTACTTC. As protein: CASSQGAGTNIQYF.

This clone has just a few counts. V is TRBV9 and J is TRBJ2-1; no reliable D call. The CDR3 contains 13 residues. V was trimmed by 3 bases and J by 7 bases, leaving 11 bases between them. CDR1 and CDR2 from the germline V gene are SGDLS and YYNGEE. CDR3 loop: CASSDPLSNEQFF. In DNA, the CDR3 is TGTGCCAGCAGCGACCCCCTAAGTAATGAGCAGTTCTTC.

A single count supports this clone. The CDR3 nucleotides are TGTGCCAGCAGCCATTCGACAGGGAGCACTGAAGCTTTCTTT. The encoded protein is CASSHSTGSTEAFF. V is TRBV3-1 (or the pseudogene TRBV3-2) and J is TRBJ1-1; 7 bases fit TRBD1. CDR1 LGHDT and CDR2 YNNKEL come from the germline V gene (reference sequence). V shed 3 bases and J 4 bases; nucleotides not matched to a gene: 5. This CDR3 spans 14 amino acids.